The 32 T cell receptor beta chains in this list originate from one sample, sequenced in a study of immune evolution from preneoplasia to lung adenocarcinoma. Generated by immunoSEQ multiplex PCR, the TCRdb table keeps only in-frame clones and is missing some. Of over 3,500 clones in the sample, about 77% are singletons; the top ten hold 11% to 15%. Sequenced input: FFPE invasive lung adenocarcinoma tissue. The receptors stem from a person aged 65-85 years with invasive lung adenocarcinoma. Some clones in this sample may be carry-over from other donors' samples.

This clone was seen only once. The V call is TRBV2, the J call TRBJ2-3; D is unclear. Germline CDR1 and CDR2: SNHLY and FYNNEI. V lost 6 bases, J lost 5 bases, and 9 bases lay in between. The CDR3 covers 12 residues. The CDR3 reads CASSVGLDTQYF. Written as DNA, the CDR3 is TGTGCCAGCAGCGTAGGTCTAGATACGCAGTATTTT.

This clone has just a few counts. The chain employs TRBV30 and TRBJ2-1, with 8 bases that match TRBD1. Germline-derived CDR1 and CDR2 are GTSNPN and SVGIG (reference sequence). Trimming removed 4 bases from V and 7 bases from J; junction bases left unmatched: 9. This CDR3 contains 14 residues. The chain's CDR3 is CAWTPWTGTNEQFF. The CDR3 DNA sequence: TGTGCCTGGACCCCCTGGACAGGGACAAATGAGCAGTTCTTC.

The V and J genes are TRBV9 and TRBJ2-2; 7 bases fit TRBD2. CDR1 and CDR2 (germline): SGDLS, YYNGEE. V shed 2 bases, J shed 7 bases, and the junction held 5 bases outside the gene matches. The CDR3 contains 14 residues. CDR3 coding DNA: TGTGCCAGCAGCGTCAGTCCTAGCGGCGGGGAGCTGTTTTTT. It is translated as CASSVSPSGGELFF. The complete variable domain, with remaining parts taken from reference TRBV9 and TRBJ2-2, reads DSGVTQTPKHLITATGQRVTLRCSPRSGDLSVYWYQQSLDQGLQFLIQYYNGEERAKGNILERFSAQQFPDLHSELNLSSLELGDSALYFCASSVSPSGGELFFGEGSRLTVL.

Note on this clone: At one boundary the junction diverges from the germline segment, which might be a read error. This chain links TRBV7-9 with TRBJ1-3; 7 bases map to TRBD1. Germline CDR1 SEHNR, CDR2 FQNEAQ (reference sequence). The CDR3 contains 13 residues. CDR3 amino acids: CASSTGVGNTIYF. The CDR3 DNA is TGTGCTAGCAGTACAGGGGTTGGAAACACCATATATTTT.

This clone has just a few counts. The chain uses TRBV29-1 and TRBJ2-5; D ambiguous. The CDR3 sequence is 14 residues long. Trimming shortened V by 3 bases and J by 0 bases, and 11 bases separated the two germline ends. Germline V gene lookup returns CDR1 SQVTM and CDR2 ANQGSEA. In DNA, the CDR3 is TGCAGCGTTGAGGTTCTGGGGTACCAAGAGACCCAGTACTTC. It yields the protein CSVEVLGYQETQYF.

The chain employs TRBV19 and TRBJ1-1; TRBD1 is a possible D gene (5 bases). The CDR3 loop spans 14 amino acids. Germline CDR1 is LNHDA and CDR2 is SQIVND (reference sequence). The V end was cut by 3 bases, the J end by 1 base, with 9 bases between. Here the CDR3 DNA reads TGTGCCAGTAGTATCGGGACGGAGAACACTGAAGCTTTCTTT. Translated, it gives CASSIGTENTEAFF.

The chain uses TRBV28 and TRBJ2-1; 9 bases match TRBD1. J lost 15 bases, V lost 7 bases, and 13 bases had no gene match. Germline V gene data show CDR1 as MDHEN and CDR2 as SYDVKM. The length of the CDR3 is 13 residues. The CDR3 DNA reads TGTGCCAGCATCCCCCGGAACCGGGACAGGGCGTTCTTC. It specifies CASIPRNRDRAFF. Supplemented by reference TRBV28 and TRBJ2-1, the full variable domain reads DVKVTQSSRYLVKRTGEKVFLECVQDMDHENMFWYRQDPGLGLRLIYFSYDVKMKEKGDIPEGYSVSREKKERFSLILESASTNQTSMYLCASIPRNRDRAFFGPGTRLTVL.

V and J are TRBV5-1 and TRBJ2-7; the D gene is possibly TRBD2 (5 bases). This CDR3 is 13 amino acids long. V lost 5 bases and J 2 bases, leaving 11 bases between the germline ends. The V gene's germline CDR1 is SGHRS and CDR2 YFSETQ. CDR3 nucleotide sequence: TGCGCCAGCAGAGAGGGAGCGGCCTACGAGCAGTACTTC. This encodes CASREGAAYEQYF.

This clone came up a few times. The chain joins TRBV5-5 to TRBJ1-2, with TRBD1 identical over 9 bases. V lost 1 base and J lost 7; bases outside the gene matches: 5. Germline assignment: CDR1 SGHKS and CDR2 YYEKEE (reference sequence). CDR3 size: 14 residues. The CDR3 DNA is TGTGCCAGCAGCTTGTTACAGGGGGCAATTGGCTACACCTTC. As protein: CASSLLQGAIGYTF.

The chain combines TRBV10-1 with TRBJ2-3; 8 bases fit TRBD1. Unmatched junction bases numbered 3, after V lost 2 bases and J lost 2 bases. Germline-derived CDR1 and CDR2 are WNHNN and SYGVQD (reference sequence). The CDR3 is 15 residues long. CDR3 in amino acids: CASSEGTGYTDTQYF. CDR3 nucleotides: TGCGCCAGCAGTGAGGGGACAGGCTACACAGATACGCAGTATTTT.

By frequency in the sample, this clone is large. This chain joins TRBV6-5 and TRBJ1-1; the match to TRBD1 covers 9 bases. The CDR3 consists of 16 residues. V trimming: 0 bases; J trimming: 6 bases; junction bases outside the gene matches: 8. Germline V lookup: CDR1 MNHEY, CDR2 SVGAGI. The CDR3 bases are TGTGCCAGCAGTTACTCGGGGACAGGGAGAGCGGCTGAAGCTTTCTTT. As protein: CASSYSGTGRAAEAFF.

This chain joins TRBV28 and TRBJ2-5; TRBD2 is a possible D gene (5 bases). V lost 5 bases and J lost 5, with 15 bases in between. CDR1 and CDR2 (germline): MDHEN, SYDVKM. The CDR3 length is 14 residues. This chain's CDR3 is CASSETRTGETQYF. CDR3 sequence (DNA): TGTGCCAGCAGTGAAACAAGGACGGGGGAGACCCAGTACTTC. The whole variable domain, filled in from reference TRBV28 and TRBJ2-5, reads DVKVTQSSRYLVKRTGEKVFLECVQDMDHENMFWYRQDPGLGLRLIYFSYDVKMKEKGDIPEGYSVSREKKERFSLILESASTNQTSMYLCASSETRTGETQYFGPGTRLLVL.

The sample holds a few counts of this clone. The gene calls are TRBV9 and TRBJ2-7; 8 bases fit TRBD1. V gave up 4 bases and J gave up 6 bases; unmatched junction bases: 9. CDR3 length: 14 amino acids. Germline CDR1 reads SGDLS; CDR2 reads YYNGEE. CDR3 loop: CASSLEDRASEQYF. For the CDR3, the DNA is TGTGCCAGCAGCCTAGAGGACAGGGCGTCCGAGCAGTACTTC.

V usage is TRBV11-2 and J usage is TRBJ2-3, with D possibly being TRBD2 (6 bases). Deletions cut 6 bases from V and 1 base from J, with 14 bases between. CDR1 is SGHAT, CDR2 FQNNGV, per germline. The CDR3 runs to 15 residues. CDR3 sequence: CASSYRGGGTDTQYF. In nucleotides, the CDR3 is TGTGCCAGCAGTTACCGGGGCGGGGGCACAGATACGCAGTATTTT.

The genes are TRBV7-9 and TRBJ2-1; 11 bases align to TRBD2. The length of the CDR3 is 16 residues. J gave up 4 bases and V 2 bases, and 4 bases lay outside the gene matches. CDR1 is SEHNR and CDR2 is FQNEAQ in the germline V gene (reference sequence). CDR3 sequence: CASSLYGTSGYNEQFF. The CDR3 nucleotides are TGTGCCAGCAGCTTATACGGGACTAGCGGTTACAATGAGCAGTTCTTC.

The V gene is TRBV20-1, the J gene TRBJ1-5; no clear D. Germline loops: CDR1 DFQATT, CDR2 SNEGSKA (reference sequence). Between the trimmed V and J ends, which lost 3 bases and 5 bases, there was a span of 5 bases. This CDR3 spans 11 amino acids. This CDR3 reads CSASGDQPQHF. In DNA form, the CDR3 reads TGCAGTGCTAGCGGGGATCAGCCCCAGCATTTT.

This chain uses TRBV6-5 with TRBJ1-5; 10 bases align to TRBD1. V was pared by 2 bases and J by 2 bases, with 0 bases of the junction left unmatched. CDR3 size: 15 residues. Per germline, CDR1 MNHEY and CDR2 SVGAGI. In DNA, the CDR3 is TGTGCCAGCAGTTACGGGACAGGGGGCAATCAGCCCCAGCATTTT. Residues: CASSYGTGGNQPQHF.

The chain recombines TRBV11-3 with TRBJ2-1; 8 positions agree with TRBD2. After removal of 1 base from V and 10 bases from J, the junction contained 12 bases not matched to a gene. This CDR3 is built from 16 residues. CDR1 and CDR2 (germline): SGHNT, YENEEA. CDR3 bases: TGTGCCAGCAGCTTAGGCGGGGGGCCCCTAATGGGGGAGCAGTTCTTC. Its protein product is CASSLGGGPLMGEQFF.

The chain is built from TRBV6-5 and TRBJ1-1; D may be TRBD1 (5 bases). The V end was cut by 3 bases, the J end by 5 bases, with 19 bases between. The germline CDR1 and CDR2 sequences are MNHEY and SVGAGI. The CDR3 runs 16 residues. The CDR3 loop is CASSYAGREGRTEAFF. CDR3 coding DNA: TGTGCCAGCAGTTATGCAGGCAGGGAAGGTAGGACTGAAGCTTTCTTT.

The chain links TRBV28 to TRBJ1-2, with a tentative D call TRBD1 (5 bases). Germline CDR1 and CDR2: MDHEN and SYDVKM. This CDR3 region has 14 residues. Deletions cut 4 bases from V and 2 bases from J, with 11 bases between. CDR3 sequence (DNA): TGTGCCAGCAGTTCCCAAACAGGAAACTATGGCTACACCTTC. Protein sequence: CASSSQTGNYGYTF.

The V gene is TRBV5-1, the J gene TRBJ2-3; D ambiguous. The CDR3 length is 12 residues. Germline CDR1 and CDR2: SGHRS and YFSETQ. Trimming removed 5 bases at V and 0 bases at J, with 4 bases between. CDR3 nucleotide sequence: TGCGCCAGCAGGAGCAGCACAGATACGCAGTATTTT. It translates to CASRSSTDTQYF.

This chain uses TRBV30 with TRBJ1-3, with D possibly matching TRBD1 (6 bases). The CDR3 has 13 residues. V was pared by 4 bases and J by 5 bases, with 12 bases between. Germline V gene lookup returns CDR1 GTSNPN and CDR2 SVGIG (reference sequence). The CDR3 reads CAWNRGERNTIYF. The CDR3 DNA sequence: TGTGCCTGGAATAGGGGGGAGAGAAACACCATATATTTT.

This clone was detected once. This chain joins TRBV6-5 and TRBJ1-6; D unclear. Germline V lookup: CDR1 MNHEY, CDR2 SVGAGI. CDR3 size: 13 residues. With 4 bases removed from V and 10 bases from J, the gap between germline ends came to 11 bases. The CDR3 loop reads CASSSEARSPLHF. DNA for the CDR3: TGTGCCAGCAGTTCGGAGGCTCGGTCACCCCTCCACTTT.

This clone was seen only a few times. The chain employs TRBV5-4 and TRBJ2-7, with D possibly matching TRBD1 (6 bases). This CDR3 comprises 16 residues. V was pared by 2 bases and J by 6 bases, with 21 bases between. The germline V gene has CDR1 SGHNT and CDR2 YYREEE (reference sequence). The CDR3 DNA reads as TGTGCCAGCAGCTTTCCTCAGGGGTTTAAGGTTAGCGAGCAGTACTTC. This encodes CASSFPQGFKVSEQYF.

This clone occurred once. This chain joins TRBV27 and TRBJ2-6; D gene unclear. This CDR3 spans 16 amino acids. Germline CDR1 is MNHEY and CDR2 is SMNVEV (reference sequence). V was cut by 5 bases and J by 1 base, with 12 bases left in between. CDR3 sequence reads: CASSLPPFSGANVLTF. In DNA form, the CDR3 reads TGTGCCAGCAGTCTACCACCCTTTTCTGGGGCCAACGTCCTGACTTTC.

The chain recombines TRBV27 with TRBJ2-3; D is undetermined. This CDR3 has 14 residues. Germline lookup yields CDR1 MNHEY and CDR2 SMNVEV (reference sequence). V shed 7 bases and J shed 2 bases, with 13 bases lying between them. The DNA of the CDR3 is TGTGCCAGCACGGATGGGCAGAACACAGATACGCAGTATTTT. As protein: CASTDGQNTDTQYF.

The CDR3 nucleotides read TGTGCCAGCAGCCTACGGGACAGCCTCTACGAGCAGTACTTC. Its translation: CASSLRDSLYEQYF. The chain has TRBV7-9 and TRBJ2-5, with TRBD1 matching 7 bases. With the DNA end fitting TRBJ2-7 better, the J assignment may be wrong. The CDR3 runs 14 residues. CDR1 and CDR2 (germline): SEHNR, FQNEAQ (reference sequence).

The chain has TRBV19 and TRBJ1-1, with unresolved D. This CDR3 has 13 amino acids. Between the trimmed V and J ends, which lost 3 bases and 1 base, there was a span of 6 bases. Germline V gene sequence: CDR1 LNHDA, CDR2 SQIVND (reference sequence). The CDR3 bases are TGTGCCAGTAGTATTAATTCGAACACTGAAGCTTTCTTT. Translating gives CASSINSNTEAFF.

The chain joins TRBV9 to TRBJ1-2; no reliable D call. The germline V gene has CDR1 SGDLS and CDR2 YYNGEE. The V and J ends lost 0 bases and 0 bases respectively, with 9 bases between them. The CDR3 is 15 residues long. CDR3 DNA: TGTGCCAGCAGCGTAGGGGGATCAGCTAACTATGGCTACACCTTC. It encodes CASSVGGSANYGYTF.

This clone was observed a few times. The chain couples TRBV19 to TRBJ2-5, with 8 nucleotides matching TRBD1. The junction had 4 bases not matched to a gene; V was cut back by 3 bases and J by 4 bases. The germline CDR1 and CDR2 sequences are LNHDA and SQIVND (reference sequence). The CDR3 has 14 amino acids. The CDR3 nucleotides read TGTGCCAGTAGTATCGGCAGGGGGCCAGAGACCCAGTACTTC. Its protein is CASSIGRGPETQYF.

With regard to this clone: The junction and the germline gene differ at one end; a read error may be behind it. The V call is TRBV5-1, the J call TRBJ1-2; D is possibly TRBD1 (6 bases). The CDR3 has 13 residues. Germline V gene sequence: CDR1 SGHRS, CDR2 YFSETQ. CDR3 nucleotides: TGCGCTAGCAGCCTCAGGGGAGAGGAAGGCTACACCTTC. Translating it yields CASSLRGEEGYTF. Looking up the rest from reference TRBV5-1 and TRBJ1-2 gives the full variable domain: KAGVTQTPRYLIKTRGQQVTLSCSPISGHRSVSWYQQTPGQGLQFLFEYFSETQRNKGNFPGRFSGRQFSNSRSEMNVSTLELGDSALYLCASSLRGEEGYTFGSGTRLTVV.

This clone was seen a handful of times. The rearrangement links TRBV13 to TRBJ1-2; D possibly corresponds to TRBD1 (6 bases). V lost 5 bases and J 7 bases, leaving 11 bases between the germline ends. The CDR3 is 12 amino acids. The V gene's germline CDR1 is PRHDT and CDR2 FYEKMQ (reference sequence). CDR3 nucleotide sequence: TGTGCCAGCAGCCCCCAACAGGGTGGCTACACCTTC. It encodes CASSPQQGGYTF. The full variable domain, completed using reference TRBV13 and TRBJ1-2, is AAGVIQSPRHLIKEKRETATLKCYPIPRHDTVYWYQQGPGQDPQFLISFYEKMQSDKGSIPDRFSAQQFSDYHSELNMSSLELGDSALYFCASSPQQGGYTFGSGTRLTVV.